The T cell receptor (beta chain) described here comes from a study of T cell responses to AZD1222 COVID-19 vaccine. The study's findings and limits: Repertoires were obtained only post-peak T cell response.

Trimming shortened V by 7 bases and J by 0 bases, and 10 bases separated the two germline ends. Germline lookup yields CDR1 LNHDA and CDR2 SQIVND (reference sequence). This CDR3 contains 15 residues. Regarding this clone: Its antigen is not known.

Clones were sequenced by immunoSEQ multiplex PCR, and TCRdb holds only the in-frame ones, with some missing. The sample lists just under 150,000 clones, over 85% occurring once. Analyses pooled second doses at about 4 or about 12 weeks. This clonotype was sampled from an adult who received the AZD1222 COVID-19 vaccine. V and J are TRBV19 and TRBJ2-6; D unresolved. Sequencing used peripheral blood, obtained 28 days after the second AZD1222 dose. CDR3 DNA sequence: TGTGCCAGTAACGGTGATCACTCTGGGGCCAACGTCCTGACTTTC. Protein: CASNGDHSGANVLTF.